The TCR beta chain described here comes from a study of blood T cells in healthy people across ages. Broader study findings: Reliance upon unsorted PBMCs precluded definitive naive versus antigen-experienced comparison.

The CDR3 has 15 amino acids. Germline lookup yields CDR1 SGHRS and CDR2 YFSETQ. In the case of this clonotype: Its target is not known.

Combining a sample-barcoded 5' primer with a J-beta primer mix, a second PCR ran for roughly 7 to 12 cycles. TCRdb reprocessed the 5' RACE reads via MiXCR and lists one record per CDR3 protein. In the table there are about 970,000 distinct CDR3 sequences, about 51% of which are singletons. Healthy Caucasian individuals from Russia aged about 6 to 90 served as donors. Researchers collected 7.5 to 10 milliliters of peripheral blood from every single donor. The sample comprised blood. The TCR sequence derives from a woman aged 55-75 years in good health. The genes are TRBV5-1 and TRBJ2-4, with a possible D match to TRBD1 (6 bases). The tail of the sequence fits TRBJ2-7 better, so the J call may be wrong. The chain's CDR3 is CASSKAGVRSYEQYF. CDR3 DNA sequence: TGCGCCAGCAGCAAGGCAGGGGTTCGGTCCTACGAGCAGTACTTC.